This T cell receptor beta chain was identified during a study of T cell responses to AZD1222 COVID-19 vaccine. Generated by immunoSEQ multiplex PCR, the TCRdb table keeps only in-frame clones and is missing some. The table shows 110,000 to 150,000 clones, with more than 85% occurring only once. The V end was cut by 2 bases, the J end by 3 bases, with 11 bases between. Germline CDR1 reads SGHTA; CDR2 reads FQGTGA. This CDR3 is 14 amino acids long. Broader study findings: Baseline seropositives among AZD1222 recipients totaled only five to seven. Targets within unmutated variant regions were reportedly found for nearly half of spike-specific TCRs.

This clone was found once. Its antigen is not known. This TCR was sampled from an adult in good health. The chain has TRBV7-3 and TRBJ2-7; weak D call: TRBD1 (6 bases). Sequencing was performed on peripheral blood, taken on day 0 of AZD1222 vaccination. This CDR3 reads CASSLWGRGYEQYF. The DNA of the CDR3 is TGTGCCAGCAGCTTATGGGGCAGGGGCTACGAGCAGTACTTC.